This TCR beta chain was identified in a study of regulatory T cells in long-lasting Graves disease (dated by TCRdb to about 2021). Context from the whole study: Newly diagnosed Graves' disease patients had taken antithyroid drugs for less than 3 months. This study used TCR sequencing and RNA sequencing of peripheral blood to compare persistent Graves' disease patients against newly diagnosed Graves' disease patients. The study took place in China and was registered as a clinical trial. TCR sequencing covered about 13 persistent and approximately 20 newly diagnosed Graves' disease patients, 33 samples in total. What the authors observed across the whole study: Peripheral blood alone was examined, since thyroid tissue, which constituted the primary lesion, could not be accessed. The authors noted that the small sample size was a limitation that may lower accuracy. Only the TCR beta chain was sequenced and analyzed. A larger number of public clonotypes was shared among persistent patients (fewer than 3,000) than among newly diagnosed patients (around 880). Lower TCR Shannon entropy and fewer highly expanded clones were observed in persistent Graves' disease patients than in newly diagnosed patients, which suggested clonal expansion.

The sample's time point, from its label and the paper: newly diagnosed GD, antithyroid drugs for less than 3 months. RNA was extracted from PBMCs in TRIzol for both TCR sequencing and RNA sequencing. The diagnosis of Graves' disease followed American Thyroid Association guidelines. Patients for the study were recruited at an endocrinology department in Xi'an, China. From each patient, about 9.7 milliliters of peripheral blood was collected into an EDTA anticoagulant tube. PBMCs were isolated by Ficoll Paque Plus density gradient separation without further T cell sorting. An Agilent 2100 Bioanalyzer and agarose gel were used to check RNA quality, while a NanoDrop 2000 measured RNA concentration. The table lists this clonotype with many counts. The clone's antigen remains unknown. No base-level quality is on record; no much larger clone is a single base apart. The receptor library was made with multiplex PCR. These reads were obtained on an Illumina HiSeq 4000. iRepertoire HTBI primers and Arm-PCR amplification of CDR3 regions were used to construct TCR beta libraries. Gel purification was performed on PCR products prior to sequencing. The paper's data handling went like this. Gene usage analysis of CDR3 amino acid clonotypes relied on the approximately 62 TRBV and 15 or so TRBJ segments identified across samples. COPE and FqMerger were used to merge filtered high-quality paired reads into contigs. BLAST was used to align contigs to IMGT TRBV, TRBD and TRBJ reference genes, and CDR3 was defined according to IMGT. Any clonotype with a frequency above 0.1% was classified as a highly expanded clone. Shannon entropy served as the measure of repertoire diversity, while the Gini coefficient captured V-J evenness. Public clonotypes were defined as clonotypes shared by more than one individual. TCRdb reprocessing: public reads trimmed at Q25 with fastp, clones called with MiXCR, in-frame beta chains kept. Rows matching on CDR3 protein sequence are summarized as one entry with the most common DNA and genes. These V and J calls derive from TCRdb rather than the authors' analysis. Recorded for this sample are a few hundred thousand distinct CDR3 sequences; around 15% of them occurred a single time. The top ten constitute roughly 30% of the sample.

These data were also filed under a second study, of T cells in Graves' hyperthyroidism and ophthalmopathy. The second study reports: A patient counted as having stable Graves' hyperthyroidism if no progression to ophthalmopathy occurred over 18 months of follow-up. Hyperthyroidism patients were aged 18 to 65 years and newly diagnosed, with disease duration of less than 2 months. The study excluded patients with uncontrolled infections, other autoimmune diseases, pregnancy or lactation. Clinical symptoms, serum thyroxine and TRAb, thyroid ultrasound, and orbital computed tomography formed the basis for the diagnoses. For the first round of RT-PCR on the TCR CDR3, the HTBI primer set was used together with the Qiagen OneStep RT-PCR kit. Most expanded thyroid clonotypes (frequency above 0.001) were also found in blood, which suggests that blood repertoires may mirror thyroid immune responses. A model built on a 13 V-J signature distinguished ophthalmopathy from stable hyperthyroidism, reaching 87.88% sensitivity and approximately 81% specificity in cross-validation and 80%/75% in testing. In validation, progression to ophthalmopathy was predicted by the model with approximately 67% sensitivity and roughly 72% specificity, a median of around 5.9 months before onset. To identify distinguishing TCR V-J signatures, a discovery cohort of some 100 patients was used, comprising 40 to 45 with Graves' ophthalmopathy and some 60 with stable Graves' hyperthyroidism. Prospective prediction of ophthalmopathy was tested in an independent validation cohort of fewer than 20 hyperthyroidism patients and some 17 patients who later progressed to ophthalmopathy. The 75 to 100 discovery patients were divided at random into training and test sets in a 7:3 ratio. In addition, the study compared T-cell repertoires in thyroid tissue and in blood from over 5 Graves' hyperthyroidism patients. After blood sampling, hyperthyroidism patients were treated with methimazole at a starting dose of 30 mg daily, and ophthalmopathy patients were treated with high-dose intravenous methylprednisolone. A second multiplex PCR round built the libraries, followed by size selection and purification. Sequencing of the libraries was done on an Illumina HiSeq2000 using paired-end 100 bp reads. SOAPnuke was used to process the raw data, removing reads that contained adapters or uncalled bases, had a mean Phred below 15, or lacked an exact match to the constant primer or identifier. High-quality paired reads were merged with COPE v1.2.5, and unique nucleotide sequences were defined as clonotypes. MiTCR v1.1 was used to align clonotypes to the IMGT TRBV, TRBD and TRBJ reference segments. The analysis included only V-J combinations with a frequency above 0.0001, which together covered roughly 99% of the repertoires. A TCS score was defined as the ratio of F50 (clonal expansion) to E x V (chaos), with BLOSUM62-based TCRdist applied between CDR3 peptides within each V-J. Welch's t-statistics and random forest reduced 450 to 600 V-J features to 13, which were used in a naive Bayes classifier (R e1071). Sample size was not statistically predetermined, and blinding of investigators to group allocation was not performed. TCR Vbeta CDR3 sequencing of 135 peripheral blood samples (43 ophthalmopathy, 75 or so hyperthyroidism and approximately 17 progressor patients) is reported in the paper.

The material sequenced was peripheral blood mononuclear cells (PBMCs), taken at new diagnosis, from a patient treated with antithyroid drugs. This TCR was sampled from a man between 40 and 49 years old with Graves disease. Donor details come from another sample of the same person, matched by shared clones.

The DNA is as follows: TGTGCCAGCAGTTTACAAACTAGTCTCACAGATACGCAGTATTTT. Its coded protein is CASSLQTSLTDTQYF. The chain links TRBV28 with TRBJ2-3; matching of 5 bases hints at TRBD2 as the D gene. Spanning cysteine to phenylalanine, the CDR3 consists of 15 amino acids. Just CDR3 DNA is preserved here, 45 bases in frame from base 1. Taken from the germline V gene, the CDR1 and CDR2 loops are MDHEN and SYDVKM. Trimming costs V 2 bases and J 2 bases, and their ends lie 11 bases apart.